This T cell receptor beta chain emerged from a study of Ad26.COV2.S vaccination and SARS-CoV-2 variants. Study-wide context: Administration of Ad26.COV2.S was intramuscular, either once or twice 56 days apart. Study results and limitations: People who got the vaccine or the placebo had similar non-spike TCR breadth. There was a possibility that the TCR breadth and depth analyses underestimated total T cell responses.

In the case of this clone: Its cognate antigen is unknown.

The ends lost 3 bases at V and 4 bases at J; junction bases unmatched: 8. Germline V gene lookup returns CDR1 ENHRY and CDR2 SYGVKD. This CDR3 has 17 residues. The treatment here: approximately 18 received Ad26.COV2.S at low or high dose, single or two shots; about 5 received placebo; per-sample allocation not given. At day 63 after the first vaccine or placebo injection, samples were drawn. Profiling relied on immunoSEQ multiplex PCR, and the TCRdb table lists in-frame clones only, not all of them. The repertoire consists of about 680,000 clones, with more than 80% occurring once and the leading ten covering approximately 1.5%.

The chain combines TRBV10-3 with TRBJ2-6, with 8 nucleotides matching TRBD1. This clonotype originated in a person aged 18-60 years who received the Ad26.COV2.S COVID-19 vaccine or a placebo. This material consisted of peripheral blood, taken in a trial of Ad26.COV2.S vaccine versus placebo. CDR3 nucleotide sequence: TGTGCCATCAGTGATAACAGGGGGTCGGTCGGGGCCAACGTCCTGACTTTC. Protein product: CAISDNRGSVGANVLTF.